This TCR beta chain was recovered during a study of cytomegalovirus exposure and HLA in healthy donors. Concerning this clone itself: The antigen remains undetermined.

CDR1 and CDR2 from the germline V gene are ENHRY and SYGVKD. V dropped 4 bases and J dropped 3 bases, with 6 bases sitting between them. CDR3 size: 12 residues. Study results and limitations: Several of the most significant clusters appeared, in a later analysis, to be linked to common viral pathogens. The authors listed about 170 TCR beta chains as cytomegalovirus-associated.

Researchers ran the PCR with 60 Vbeta and 13 Jbeta primers. Libraries were prepared by immunoSEQ multiplex PCR; TCRdb keeps only in-frame clonotypes and omits some of them. In the table there are some 160,000 clones, over 80% of which are singletons. The clonotype originates from a male donor in good health and CMV-seronegative. Sequenced material: PBMCs. The chain recombines TRBV10-3 with TRBJ1-2, with D unresolved. The CDR3 bases are TGTGCCATCAGTGCCCTAGACTATGGCTACACCTTC. Amino acids: CAISALDYGYTF.